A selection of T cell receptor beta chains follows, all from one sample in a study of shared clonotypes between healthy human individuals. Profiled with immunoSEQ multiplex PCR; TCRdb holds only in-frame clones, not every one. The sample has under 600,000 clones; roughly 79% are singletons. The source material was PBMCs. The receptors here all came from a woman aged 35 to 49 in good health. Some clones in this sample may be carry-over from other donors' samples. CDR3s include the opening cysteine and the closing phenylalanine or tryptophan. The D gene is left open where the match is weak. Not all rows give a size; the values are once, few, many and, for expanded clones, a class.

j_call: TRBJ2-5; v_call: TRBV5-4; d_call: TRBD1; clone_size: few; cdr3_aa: CASSAQGIKETQYF; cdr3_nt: TGTGCCAGCAGCGCACAGGGGATTAAAGAGACCCAGTACTTC
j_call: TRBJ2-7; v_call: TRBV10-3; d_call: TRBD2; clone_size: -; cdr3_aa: CATRTSRRDEQYF; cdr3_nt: TGTGCCACCCGGACTAGCAGAAGGGACGAGCAGTACTTC
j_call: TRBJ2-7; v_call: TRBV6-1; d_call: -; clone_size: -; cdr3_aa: CASSESQGPHEQYF; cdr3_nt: TGTGCCAGCAGTGAATCACAGGGCCCCCACGAGCAGTACTTC
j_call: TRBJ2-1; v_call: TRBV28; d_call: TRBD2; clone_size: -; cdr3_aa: CASSRLAAAYNEQFF; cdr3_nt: TGTGCCAGCAGTAGACTAGCGGCGGCCTACAATGAGCAGTTCTTC
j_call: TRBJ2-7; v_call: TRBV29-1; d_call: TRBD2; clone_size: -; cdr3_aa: CSVKLAGVVYEQYF; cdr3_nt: TGCAGCGTTAAGCTAGCGGGAGTCGTTTACGAGCAGTACTTC
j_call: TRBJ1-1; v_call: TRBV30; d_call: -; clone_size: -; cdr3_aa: CAWSVGVGTEAFF; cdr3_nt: TGTGCCTGGAGTGTAGGGGTAGGCACTGAAGCTTTCTTT
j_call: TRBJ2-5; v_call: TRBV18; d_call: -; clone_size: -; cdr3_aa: CASSKAREETQYF; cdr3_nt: TGTGCCAGCTCTAAAGCACGCGAGGAGACCCAGTACTTC
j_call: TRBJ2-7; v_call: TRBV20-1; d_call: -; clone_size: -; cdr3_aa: CSARVTYEQYF; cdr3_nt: TGCAGTGCTAGAGTGACCTACGAGCAGTACTTC
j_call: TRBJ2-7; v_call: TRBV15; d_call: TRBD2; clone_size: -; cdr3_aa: CATSPGTSGATYEQYF; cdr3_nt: TGTGCCACCAGCCCCGGGACTAGCGGTGCGACCTACGAGCAGTACTTC
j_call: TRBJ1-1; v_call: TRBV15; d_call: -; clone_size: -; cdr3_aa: CATSRDRVNTEAFF; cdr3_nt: TGTGCCACCAGCAGAGATCGGGTGAACACTGAAGCTTTCTTT
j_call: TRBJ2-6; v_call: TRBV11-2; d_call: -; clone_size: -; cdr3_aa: CASSLGGNSGANVLTF; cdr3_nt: TGTGCCAGCAGCTTAGGGGGAAACTCTGGGGCCAACGTCCTGACTTTC
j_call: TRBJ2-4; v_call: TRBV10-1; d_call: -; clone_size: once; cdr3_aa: CASSGNVGNIQYF; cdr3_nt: TGCGCCAGCAGTGGTAACGTGGGGAACATTCAGTACTTC
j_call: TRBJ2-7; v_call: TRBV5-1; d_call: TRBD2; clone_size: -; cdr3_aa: CASSRLIAGGYEQYF; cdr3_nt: TGCGCCAGCAGCCGTTTAATAGCGGGAGGATACGAGCAGTACTTC
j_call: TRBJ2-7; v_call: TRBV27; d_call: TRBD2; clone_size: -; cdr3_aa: CASRRSGRAYEQYF; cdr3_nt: TGTGCCAGCAGGAGAAGCGGGAGGGCCTACGAGCAGTACTTC
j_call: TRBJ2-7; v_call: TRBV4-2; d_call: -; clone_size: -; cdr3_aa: CASQRGLGPGGYEQYF; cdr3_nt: TGTGCCAGCCAGAGAGGGTTGGGACCCGGGGGATACGAGCAGTACTTC
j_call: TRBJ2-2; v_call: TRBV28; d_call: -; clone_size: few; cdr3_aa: CASSSGDSNTGELFF; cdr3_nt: TGTGCCAGCAGTTCGGGCGACTCGAACACCGGGGAGCTGTTTTTT
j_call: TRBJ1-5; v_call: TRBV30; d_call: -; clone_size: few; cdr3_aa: CAWSKQSTQPQHF; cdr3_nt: TGTGCCTGGAGTAAACAATCGACTCAGCCCCAGCATTTT
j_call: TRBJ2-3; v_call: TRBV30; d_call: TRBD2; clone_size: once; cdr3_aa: CAWTTSGPDTQYF; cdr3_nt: TGTGCCTGGACCACTAGCGGGCCAGATACGCAGTATTTT
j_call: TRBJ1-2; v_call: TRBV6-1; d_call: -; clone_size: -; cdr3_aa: CASPSGPGGYGYTF; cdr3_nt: TGTGCCAGCCCCTCTGGTCCCGGAGGCTATGGCTACACCTTC
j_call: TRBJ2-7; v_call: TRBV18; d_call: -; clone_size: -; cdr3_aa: CASSPIVQHAEQYF; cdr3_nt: TGTGCCAGCTCACCTATCGTACAGCATGCTGAGCAGTACTTC
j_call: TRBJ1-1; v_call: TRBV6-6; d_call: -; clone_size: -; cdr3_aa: CASSYLEGNTEAFF; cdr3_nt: TGTGCCAGCAGTTACTTGGAGGGGAACACTGAAGCTTTCTTT
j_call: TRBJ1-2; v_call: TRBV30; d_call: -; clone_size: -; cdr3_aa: CAWSVSRDYGYTF; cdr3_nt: TGTGCCTGGAGTGTATCTAGGGATTATGGCTACACCTTC
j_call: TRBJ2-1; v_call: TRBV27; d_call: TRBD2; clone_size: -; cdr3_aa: CASSAFLAVSYNEQFF; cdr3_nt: TGTGCCAGCAGTGCATTTCTAGCGGTCTCCTACAATGAGCAGTTCTTC
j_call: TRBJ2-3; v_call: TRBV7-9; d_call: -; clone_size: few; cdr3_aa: CASSHAPRLAPDTQYF; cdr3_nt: TGTGCCAGCAGCCATGCGCCCCGGCTAGCCCCAGATACGCAGTATTTT
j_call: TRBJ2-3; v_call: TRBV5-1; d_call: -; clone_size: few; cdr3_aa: CASSSSQADTQYF; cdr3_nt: TGCGCCAGCAGCTCAAGCCAGGCAGATACGCAGTATTTT
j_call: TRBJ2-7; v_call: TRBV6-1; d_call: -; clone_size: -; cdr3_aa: CASISYPGLSYEQYF; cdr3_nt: TGTGCCAGCATATCATACCCAGGGCTCTCCTACGAGCAGTACTTC
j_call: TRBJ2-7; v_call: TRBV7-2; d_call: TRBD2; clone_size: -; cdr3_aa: CASALAGAYEQYF; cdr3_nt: TGTGCCAGTGCCCTGGCGGGAGCTTACGAGCAGTACTTC
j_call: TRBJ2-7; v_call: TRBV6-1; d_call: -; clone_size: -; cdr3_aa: CASSDDRKWAFKQYF; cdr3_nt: TGTGCCAGCAGTGACGATAGGAAGTGGGCTTTCAAGCAGTACTTC
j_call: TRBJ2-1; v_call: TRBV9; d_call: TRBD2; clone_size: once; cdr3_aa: CASSVGSSGRNEQFF; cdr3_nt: TGTGCCAGCAGCGTAGGGTCTAGCGGGAGAAATGAGCAGTTCTTC
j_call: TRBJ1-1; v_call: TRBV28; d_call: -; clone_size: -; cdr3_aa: CASNREGVNTEAFF; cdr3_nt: TGTGCCAGCAACCGGGAGGGAGTGAACACTGAAGCTTTCTTT
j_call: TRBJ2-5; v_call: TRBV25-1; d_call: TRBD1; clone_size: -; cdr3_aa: CVSSEQGRETQYF; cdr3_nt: TGTGTCAGCAGTGAACAGGGGCGGGAGACCCAGTACTTC
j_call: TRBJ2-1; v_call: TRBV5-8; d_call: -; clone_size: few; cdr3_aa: CASSLASEQFF; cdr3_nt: TGTGCCAGCAGCTTGGCCTCCGAGCAGTTCTTC
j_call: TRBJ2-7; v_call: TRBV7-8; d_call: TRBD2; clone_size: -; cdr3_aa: CASSQGGTSDFEQYF; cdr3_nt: TGTGCCAGCAGCCAGGGGGGGACTAGCGACTTCGAGCAGTACTTC
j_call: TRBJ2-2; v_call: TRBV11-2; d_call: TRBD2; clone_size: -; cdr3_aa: CASRLAGYTGELFF; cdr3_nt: TGTGCCAGCCGGCTAGCGGGATACACCGGGGAGCTGTTTTTT
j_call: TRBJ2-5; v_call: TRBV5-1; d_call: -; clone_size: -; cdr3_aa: CASSPSGPQETQYF; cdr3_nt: TGCGCCAGCAGCCCTTCGGGACCCCAAGAGACCCAGTACTTC
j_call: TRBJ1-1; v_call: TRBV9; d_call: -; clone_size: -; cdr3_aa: CASSVDRRNTEAFF; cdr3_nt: TGTGCCAGCAGCGTAGATCGCAGAAACACTGAAGCTTTCTTT
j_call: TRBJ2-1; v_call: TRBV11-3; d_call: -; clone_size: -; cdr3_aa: CASSLDGSGTYNEQFF; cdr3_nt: TGTGCCAGCAGCTTAGATGGGTCCGGGACCTACAATGAGCAGTTCTTC
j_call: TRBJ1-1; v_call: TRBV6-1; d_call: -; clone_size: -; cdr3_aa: CASTLHQNTEAFF; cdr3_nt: TGTGCCAGCACCTTACATCAGAACACTGAAGCTTTCTTT
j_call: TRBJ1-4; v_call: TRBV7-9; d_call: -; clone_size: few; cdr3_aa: CASSPDSNEKLFF; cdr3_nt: TGTGCCAGCAGCCCGGACAGTAATGAAAAACTGTTTTTT
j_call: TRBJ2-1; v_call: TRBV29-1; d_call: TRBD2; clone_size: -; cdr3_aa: CSVDTSGGYNEQFF; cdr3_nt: TGCAGCGTTGACACTAGCGGGGGATACAATGAGCAGTTCTTC
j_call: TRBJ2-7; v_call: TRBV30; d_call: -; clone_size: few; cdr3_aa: CAWAGWTVPYEQYF; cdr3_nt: TGTGCCTGGGCTGGATGGACAGTACCCTACGAGCAGTACTTC